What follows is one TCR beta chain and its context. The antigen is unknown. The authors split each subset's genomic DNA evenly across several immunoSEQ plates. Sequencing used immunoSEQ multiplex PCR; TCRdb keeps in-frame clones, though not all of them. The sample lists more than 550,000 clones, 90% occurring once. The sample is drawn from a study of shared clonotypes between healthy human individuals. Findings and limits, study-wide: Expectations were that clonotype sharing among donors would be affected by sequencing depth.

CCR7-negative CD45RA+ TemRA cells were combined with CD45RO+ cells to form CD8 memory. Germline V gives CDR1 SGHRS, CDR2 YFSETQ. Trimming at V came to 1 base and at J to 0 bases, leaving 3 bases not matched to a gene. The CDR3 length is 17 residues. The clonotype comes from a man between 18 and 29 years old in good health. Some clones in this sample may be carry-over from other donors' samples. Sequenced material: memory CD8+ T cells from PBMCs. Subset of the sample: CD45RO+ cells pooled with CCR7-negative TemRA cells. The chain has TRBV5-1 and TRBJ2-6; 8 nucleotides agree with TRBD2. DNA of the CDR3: TGCGCCAGCAGCTTGCCGGGAGGGCCCTCTGGGGCCAACGTCCTGACTTTC. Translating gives CASSLPGGPSGANVLTF.